These 17 T cell receptor beta chains were all obtained from the same sample, sequenced in a study of cytomegalovirus exposure and HLA in healthy donors. 60 Vbeta and 13 Jbeta primers were used in PCR. The assay was immunoSEQ multiplex PCR, and TCRdb's table has in-frame clones only and misses some. The sample shows about 49,000 clones, and about an eighth sits with its ten largest clones. Sequences were obtained from PBMCs. The receptors come from a young man in good health and CMV-seropositive.

The rearrangement uses TRBV29-1 and TRBJ1-1; D remains unclear. V lost 3 bases and J 10 bases, leaving 15 bases between the germline ends. The CDR3 totals 12 residues. Germline V lookup: CDR1 SQVTM, CDR2 ANQGSEA. The DNA for the CDR3 is TGCAGCGTTGATGTCGCAATCGTCGGAGCTTTCTTT. Residues: CSVDVAIVGAFF.

CDR3 in amino acids: CASSRNREAFF. The CDR3 bases are TGTGCCAGCAGCAGAAACAGGGAAGCTTTCTTT. V and J are TRBV13 and TRBJ1-1; perhaps TRBD1 as D (5 bases). The CDR3 is 11 residues long. V was trimmed by 5 bases and J by 8 bases, leaving 9 bases between them. CDR1 PRHDT and CDR2 FYEKMQ come from the germline V gene (reference sequence).

Concerning this clone: This same CDR3 is encoded by further DNA sequences in the sample. The chain couples TRBV28 to TRBJ1-1; no definite D call. The CDR3 is 11 residues long. Deletions cut 6 bases from V and 6 bases from J, with 8 bases between. Germline V gene lookup returns CDR1 MDHEN and CDR2 SYDVKM. The DNA for the CDR3 is TGTGCCAGCAGCCCCCGCGCTGAAGCTTTCTTT. Its translation is CASSPRAEAFF.

The chain has TRBV27 and TRBJ2-7; 15 bases fit TRBD2. CDR3 length: 14 residues. Germline CDR1 reads MNHEY; CDR2 reads SMNVEV (reference sequence). Trimming cost V 8 bases and J 4 bases; bases outside gene matches: 3. As DNA, the CDR3 is TGTGCCAGCCAAGGACTAGCGGGAGGGTACGAGCAGTACTTC. Its translation is CASQGLAGGYEQYF.

The chain combines TRBV12-5 with TRBJ2-1, with a weak D call TRBD2 (6 bases). CDR3 length: 11 amino acids. V was pared by 8 bases and J by 8 bases, with 10 bases between. Looked up from germline, CDR1 is LGHNT and CDR2 is FRNRAP. The CDR3 nucleotides read TGTGCTAGTACAGGAGGGTATGAGCAGTTCTTC. Encoded protein: CASTGGYEQFF.

This chain links TRBV21-1 with TRBJ2-7; the table's TRBD1 call for D was not verified on the DNA. TRBV21-1 is labeled a pseudogene. The CDR3 sequence is 16 residues long. The CDR3 sequence is CASSKEGGTGVYEQYF. CDR3 coding DNA: TGTGCCAGCAGCAAAGAGGGGGGGACAGGTGTCTACGAGCAGTACTTC.

The chain has TRBV10-3 and TRBJ1-5; D perhaps matches TRBD1 (5 bases). Germline-derived CDR1 and CDR2 are ENHRY and SYGVKD. V lost 4 bases and J lost 7, with 14 bases in between. The CDR3 extends over 14 amino acids. This chain's CDR3 is CAISGNRNGQPQHF. The CDR3 nucleotides are TGTGCCATCAGTGGTAACAGGAACGGCCAGCCCCAGCATTTT.

The chain joins TRBV5-1 to TRBJ2-1, with 9 bases aligning to TRBD1. Trimming cost V 4 bases and J 0 bases; bases outside gene matches: 5. Per germline, CDR1 SGHRS and CDR2 YFSETQ. CDR3 length: 16 amino acids. The CDR3 spells CASSGGTGSSYNEQFF. CDR3 nucleotides: TGCGCCAGCAGCGGTGGGACAGGGAGCTCCTACAATGAGCAGTTCTTC.

This sequence joins TRBV5-1 and TRBJ2-1, with TRBD2 matching over 11 bases. CDR3 length: 20 residues. Trimming cost V 4 bases and J 3 bases; bases outside gene matches: 18. CDR1 is SGHRS and CDR2 is YFSETQ in the germline V gene. The CDR3 loop reads CASSPAGGATSGRSYNEQFF. The CDR3 DNA sequence: TGCGCCAGCAGCCCTGCGGGGGGGGCCACTAGCGGGAGAAGCTACAATGAGCAGTTCTTC.

V is TRBV11-2 and J is TRBJ2-3; 8 nucleotides match TRBD2. CDR3 length: 15 amino acids. V shed 6 bases and J 4 bases; nucleotides not matched to a gene: 9. The germline gives CDR1 SGHAT, CDR2 FQNNGV. CDR3 amino acids: CASRTSGRRSDTQYF. The CDR3 nucleotides read TGTGCCAGCAGGACGAGCGGGAGAAGATCAGATACGCAGTATTTT.

This chain joins TRBV15 and TRBJ2-7, with 9 bases that match TRBD1. Germline V gene data show CDR1 as LNHNV and CDR2 as YYDKDF (reference sequence). Trimming cost V 3 bases and J 5 bases; bases outside gene matches: 8. The CDR3 totals 15 residues. CDR3 amino acids: CATSRGQGVINEQYF. DNA of the CDR3: TGTGCCACCAGCAGGGGACAGGGAGTAATAAACGAGCAGTACTTC.

The CDR3 DNA is TGTGCCAGCAGCTCAGGCGGGACGGTTCAAGGCCCCTACAATGAGCAGTTCTTC. Translation gives CASSSGGTVQGPYNEQFF. The chain carries TRBV7-8 and TRBJ2-1; possibly TRBD2 for D (6 bases). Germline loops: CDR1 SGHVS, CDR2 FQNEAQ. V lost 4 bases and J lost 2, with 21 bases in between. The CDR3 runs 18 residues. Supplemented by reference TRBV7-8 and TRBJ2-1, the full variable domain reads GAGVSQSPRYKVAKRGQDVALRCDPISGHVSLFWYQQALGQGPEFLTYFQNEAQLDKSGLPSDRFFAERPEGSVSTLKIQRTQQEDSAVYLCASSSGGTVQGPYNEQFFGPGTRLTVL.

The V call is TRBV14, the J call TRBJ2-3; maybe TRBD2 (6 bases). Between the trimmed V and J ends, which lost 1 base and 0 bases, there was a span of 8 bases. The CDR3 totals 15 residues. From germline, CDR1 is SGHDN and CDR2 FVKESK. The CDR3 spells CASSQGGTSTDTQYF. The CDR3 region has the DNA TGTGCCAGCAGCCAAGGAGGGACTAGCACAGATACGCAGTATTTT.

The rearrangement links TRBV30 to TRBJ2-4; D possibly corresponds to TRBD2 (6 bases). Germline CDR1 is GTSNPN and CDR2 is SVGIG (reference sequence). CDR3 length: 13 amino acids. Trimming took 5 bases from V and 1 from J, leaving 9 bases between them. CDR3 loop: CAWADYAKNIQYF. CDR3 DNA sequence: TGTGCCTGGGCGGACTACGCCAAAAACATTCAGTACTTC.

The V call is TRBV6-5, the J call TRBJ2-1; D is perhaps TRBD2 (6 bases). This CDR3 has 16 residues. Trimming shortened V by 4 bases and J by 6 bases, and 19 bases separated the two germline ends. Germline V gene data show CDR1 as MNHEY and CDR2 as SVGAGI. The CDR3 bases are TGTGCCAGCAGTTCAGAGGACGCTAGCGTCCCCAATGAGCAGTTCTTC. Its translation: CASSSEDASVPNEQFF.

J is TRBJ2-3 and V is TRBV5-1; 10 bases fit TRBD2. Germline values: CDR1 SGHRS, CDR2 YFSETQ. V gave up 1 base and J gave up 1 base; unmatched junction bases: 3. This CDR3 comprises 16 residues. The CDR3 nucleotides are TGCGCCAGCAGCTTGAGAGCGGGAGGGGGCACAGATACGCAGTATTTT. Protein: CASSLRAGGGTDTQYF.

The chain has TRBV30 and TRBJ2-5, with TRBD2 matching over 16 bases. The J segment lost 4 bases and the V segment lost 0 bases, leaving 5 bases of the junction unmatched. The CDR3 is 17 amino acids. The germline V gene encodes CDR1 GTSNPN and CDR2 SVGIG (reference sequence). DNA of the CDR3: TGTGCCTGGAGTGTAAGGGGACTAGCGGGAGGGGGAGAGACCCAGTACTTC. Amino acids: CAWSVRGLAGGGETQYF.